Presented here are 10 T cell receptor beta chains from one specimen sequenced in a study of radiotherapy plus CTLA-4 blockade in lung cancer. Assay used: immunoSEQ multiplex PCR; TCRdb lists only in-frame clones, some missing. Of 100,000 to 150,000 clones detected, around 90% appear once; the ten largest clones hold over 6%. Sequencing used peripheral blood, obtained from a patient treated with radiotherapy plus ipilimumab. The receptor source for this set is a human donor with non-small cell lung cancer that progressed on radiotherapy plus ipilimumab.

V is TRBV4-1 and J is TRBJ1-3; D gene uncertain. The CDR3 is 13 residues long. Germline CDR1 MGHRA, CDR2 YSYEKL. The V end was cut by 4 bases, the J end by 3 bases, with 7 bases between. CDR3 residues: CASSLSLGNTIYF. Here the CDR3 DNA reads TGCGCCAGCAGCCTTTCCCTTGGAAACACCATATATTTT.

The CDR3 DNA reads TGTGCCAGCAGTGAGGCGGCAACACACGCCCTCGAGCAGTACTTC. It codes for CASSEAATHALEQYF. V and J are TRBV6-1 and TRBJ2-7; no reliable D call. Trimming shortened V by 3 bases and J by 6 bases, and 18 bases separated the two germline ends. This CDR3 spans 15 amino acids. CDR1 and CDR2 from the germline V gene are MNHNS and SASEGT.

The table lists this clone with a count of one. The V call is TRBV19, the J call TRBJ2-3; a possible D gene is TRBD2 (6 bases). Per germline, CDR1 LNHDA and CDR2 SQIVND (reference sequence). The CDR3 is 16 residues long. The V gene lost 2 bases and the J gene lost 2 bases, with 14 bases spanning the gap. Here the CDR3 reads CASSISLGEVTDTQYF. The CDR3 coding sequence is TGTGCCAGTAGTATAAGCCTCGGGGAGGTCACAGATACGCAGTATTTT.

This rearrangement joins TRBV5-1 to TRBJ1-4; 7 nucleotides match TRBD1. This CDR3 contains 17 residues. The germline gives CDR1 SGHRS, CDR2 YFSETQ. The V segment lost 4 bases and the J segment 0 bases; nucleotides outside the gene matches: 9. CDR3 DNA sequence: TGCGCCAGCAGCCAAGGGAAACAGGGGACAACTAATGAAAAACTGTTTTTT. Protein product: CASSQGKQGTTNEKLFF.

The rearrangement joins TRBV2 to TRBJ1-5; 8 bases are shared with TRBD1. After removal of 5 bases from V and 1 base from J, the junction contained 4 bases not matched to a gene. The CDR3 has 15 amino acids. CDR1 SNHLY and CDR2 FYNNEI come from the germline V gene. The CDR3 nucleotides are TGTGCCAGCAGTCTCCAGGGGGCAAGCAATCAGCCCCAGCATTTT. It yields the protein CASSLQGASNQPQHF. Full variable domain (missing parts from reference TRBV2 and TRBJ1-5): EPEVTQTPSHQVTQMGQEVILRCVPISNHLYFYWYRQILGQKVEFLVSFYNNEISEKSEIFDDQFSVERPDGSNFTLKIRSTKLEDSAMYFCASSLQGASNQPQHFGDGTRLSIL.

This clone was detected once. The rearrangement uses TRBV29-1 and TRBJ1-4, with 7 bases matching TRBD1. The V segment lost 7 bases and the J segment 7 bases; nucleotides outside the gene matches: 6. CDR3 size: 12 residues. Germline assignment: CDR1 SQVTM and CDR2 ANQGSEA. The CDR3 DNA sequence: TGCAGCGGCCGGGACAGCAGTGAAAAACTGTTTTTT. It yields the protein CSGRDSSEKLFF.

This rearrangement joins TRBV5-4 to TRBJ2-3, with TRBD2 matching over 10 bases. The CDR3 contains 14 residues. Germline trimming cut 6 bases from V and 6 bases from J; bases unmatched to any gene: 7. Germline V gene data show CDR1 as SGHNT and CDR2 as YYREEE (reference sequence). CDR3 protein: CASTLAGGRDTQYF. DNA for the CDR3: TGTGCCAGCACCTTAGCGGGGGGTCGGGATACGCAGTATTTT.

The chain has TRBV6-5 and TRBJ2-7; D ambiguous. CDR1 and CDR2 from the germline V gene are MNHEY and SVGAGI. The CDR3 runs to 15 residues. Trimming left V 0 bases short and J 2 bases short, with 11 bases between. The CDR3 bases are TGTGCCAGCAGTTACTCAAGGGTCGCTCCCTACGAGCAGTACTTC. This translates into CASSYSRVAPYEQYF.

The rearrangement uses TRBV30 and TRBJ2-7, with D possibly matching TRBD2 (5 bases). With 3 bases removed from V and 2 bases from J, the gap between germline ends came to 11 bases. Germline loops: CDR1 GTSNPN, CDR2 SVGIG (reference sequence). This CDR3 is 13 amino acids long. The CDR3 reads CAWSQRTTYEQYF. The CDR3 DNA reads as TGTGCCTGGAGCCAGCGGACCACCTACGAGCAGTACTTC.

As to this clone: The sample carries other DNA sequences with the same CDR3. The rearrangement uses TRBV7-3 and TRBJ2-1; D possibly corresponds to TRBD2 (6 bases). The CDR3 has 14 amino acids. With 10 bases removed from V and 2 bases from J, the gap between germline ends came to 15 bases. Germline-derived CDR1 and CDR2 are SGHTA and FQGTGA. CDR3 amino acids: CANSEGRTYNEQFF. The CDR3 DNA is TGTGCCAACTCGGAGGGGAGGACCTACAATGAGCAGTTCTTC.